This T cell receptor (beta chain) stems from a study of B cell selection in AIRE deficiency. Study outcomes and limitations: Of roughly 3,400 shared Treg TCRbeta sequences, 31.6% were healthy-donor-only and about 9.1% patient-only. Shared Treg sequences were biased toward short CDR3s with few non-templated nucleotide insertions. TCRbeta-only data showed roughly a third of shared healthy Treg sequences in healthy Tconv. Roughly 28% of healthy-shared Treg TCRbeta sequences appeared in patient Tconv cells.

A note on this clone: Its antigen is as yet unknown.

The ends were cut back, 5 bases at V and 8 bases at J, with 9 bases in the middle. CDR1 and CDR2 from the germline V gene are GTSNPN and SVGIG (reference sequence). The CDR3 contains 11 residues. Sorted regulatory T cells were CD4-positive, CD25-high and CD127-low or negative. Assay: immunoSEQ multiplex PCR; the TCRdb copy retains only in-frame clones and omits some. The table lists tens of thousands of clones, 94% of them singletons. Sample: Tregs sorted from PBMCs. The source of this sequence is a human donor with AIRE deficiency. The chain employs TRBV30 and TRBJ1-4, with D possibly TRBD1 on 5 matching bases. CDR3 sequence reads: CAWSGGEKLFF. CDR3 bases: TGTGCCTGGTCGGGGGGGGAAAAACTGTTTTTT.